The 15 T cell receptor beta chains below were found in one sample sequenced in a study of blood T cell repertoires in COVID-19. Clones were sequenced by immunoSEQ multiplex PCR, and TCRdb holds only the in-frame ones, with some missing. The top ten hold around a tenth of the sample, which has under 250,000 clones, 65% to 90% seen once. Specimen: peripheral blood. These TCRs come from a man aged 45-65 years with COVID-19, enrolled during active disease.

CDR3 residues: CASSLGQGMETQYF. Written as DNA, the CDR3 is TGTGCCAGCAGCCTAGGACAGGGGATGGAGACCCAGTACTTC. This chain connects TRBV4-2 to TRBJ2-5; 9 bases agree with TRBD1. Germline V lookup: CDR1 LGHNA, CDR2 YNFKEQ. The CDR3 is 14 amino acids. V dropped 4 bases and J dropped 5; count of bases not matched to a gene: 5.

The chain carries TRBV27 and TRBJ2-1; TRBD2 agrees at 7 bases. Germline trimming cut 4 bases from V and 0 bases from J; bases unmatched to any gene: 3. The V gene's germline CDR1 is MNHEY and CDR2 SMNVEV (reference sequence). The CDR3 is made up of 15 amino acids. CDR3 residues: CASSSGGSSYNEQFF. CDR3 in DNA: TGTGCCAGCAGTTCAGGCGGGAGCTCCTACAATGAGCAGTTCTTC.

The gene calls are TRBV4-3 and TRBJ1-4, with D maybe TRBD1 (5 bases). V gave up 4 bases and J gave up 4 bases, with 10 bases separating them. Germline CDR1 LGHNA, CDR2 YSLEER. The CDR3 loop spans 14 amino acids. The chain's CDR3 is CASSLRVGNEKLFF. The DNA for the CDR3 is TGCGCCAGCAGCCTCAGGGTCGGTAATGAAAAACTGTTTTTT.

A single count supports this clone. The rearrangement links TRBV2 to TRBJ1-5, with D possibly matching TRBD1 (5 bases). The CDR3 contains 15 residues. Trimming stripped 8 bases from V and 0 bases from J, with 14 bases between. Germline lookup yields CDR1 SNHLY and CDR2 FYNNEI. In DNA form, the CDR3 reads TGTGCCAGCGCGGACATCGAGTTTAGCAATCAGCCCCAGCATTTT. Amino acids: CASADIEFSNQPQHF.

V gene TRBV6-6 combines with J gene TRBJ2-1; TRBD2 agrees at 13 bases. With 5 bases clipped from V and 7 bases from J, the junction kept 5 bases outside the gene matches. The CDR3 runs 15 residues. Germline V CDR1 and CDR2: MNHNY, SVGAGI (reference sequence). The CDR3 DNA follows: TGTGCCAGCAGTCCTAGGACTAGCGGGAGAAATGAGCAGTTCTTC. Translation gives CASSPRTSGRNEQFF.

Only one count was recorded for this clone. V is TRBV5-1 and J is TRBJ2-7; 7 bases match TRBD1. Trimming removed 4 bases from V and 4 bases from J; junction bases left unmatched: 11. The germline V gene encodes CDR1 SGHRS and CDR2 YFSETQ. This CDR3 is 15 amino acids long. In DNA, the CDR3 is TGCGCCAGCAGCATCGGGACAGAGGTATTTTACGAGCAGTACTTC. Its protein is CASSIGTEVFYEQYF.

The chain carries TRBV6-5 and TRBJ2-5; D uncertain. Germline V gene lookup returns CDR1 MNHEY and CDR2 SVGAGI. CDR3 length: 14 amino acids. V was shortened by 0 bases and J by 2 bases, with 7 bases between the two germline ends. CDR3 in amino acids: CASSYSQIQETQYF. CDR3 DNA: TGTGCCAGCAGTTACTCGCAGATTCAAGAGACCCAGTACTTC.

V gene TRBV7-2 combines with J gene TRBJ1-3; no reliable D call. V was cut by 5 bases and J by 4 bases, with 12 bases left in between. The germline CDR1 and CDR2 sequences are SGHTA and FQGNSA. CDR3 length: 14 residues. The CDR3 region is CASSRDAGGNTIYF. The CDR3 coding sequence is TGTGCCAGCAGCAGGGATGCGGGGGGAAACACCATATATTTT.

V usage is TRBV3-1 (or the pseudogene TRBV3-2) and J usage is TRBJ1-4; TRBD1 matches 8 bases. The CDR3 spans 17 residues. CDR1 is LGHDT, CDR2 YNNKEL, per germline (reference sequence). Trimming took 2 bases from V and 3 from J; bases not matched to a gene: 8. The CDR3 protein is CASSQLNRGAANEKLFF. The CDR3 coding sequence is TGTGCCAGCAGCCAACTTAACAGGGGGGCAGCTAATGAAAAACTGTTTTTT.

The chain links TRBV7-9 to TRBJ2-5; D not certain. CDR1 is SEHNR, CDR2 FQNEAQ, per germline (reference sequence). The CDR3 covers 14 residues. V lost 1 base and J lost 2, with 8 bases in between. DNA for the CDR3: TGTGCCAGCAGCTTAGGGTCGGGTCAAGAGACCCAGTACTTC. This gives the protein CASSLGSGQETQYF.

The chain employs TRBV7-2 and TRBJ1-4; 10 bases are shared with TRBD1. With V trimmed by 3 bases and J by 5 bases, 9 bases remained unmatched. The CDR3 is 17 amino acids. Germline lookup yields CDR1 SGHTA and CDR2 FQGNSA. CDR3 amino acids: CASSFLASDRGNEKLFF. CDR3 in DNA: TGTGCCAGCAGCTTCCTTGCATCGGACAGGGGGAATGAAAAACTGTTTTTT.

This clone was recorded a few times. The chain uses TRBV11-2 and TRBJ1-2; perhaps TRBD1 as D (5 bases). This CDR3 spans 13 amino acids. Trimming took off 1 base at V and 2 bases at J, with 5 bases between the two ends. Germline V gene data show CDR1 as SGHAT and CDR2 as FQNNGV. CDR3 nucleotide sequence: TGTGCCAGCAGCTTAGGACAGAACTATGGCTACACCTTC. This sequence encodes CASSLGQNYGYTF.

The V call is TRBV15, the J call TRBJ1-2; D is perhaps TRBD1 (6 bases). V was trimmed by 0 bases and J by 4 bases, leaving 15 bases between them. Germline CDR1 is LNHNV and CDR2 is YYDKDF (reference sequence). CDR3 length equals 16 residues. The CDR3 reads CATSRDSGADSYGYTF. CDR3 sequence (DNA): TGTGCCACCAGCAGAGATTCAGGGGCCGACTCCTATGGCTACACCTTC.

This rearrangement joins TRBV4-3 to TRBJ2-3; 10 bases agree with TRBD2. The junction had 7 bases not matched to a gene; V was cut back by 0 bases and J by 4 bases. The V gene's germline CDR1 is LGHNA and CDR2 YSLEER. There are 17 residues in the CDR3. CDR3 in DNA: TGCGCCAGCAGCCAAGATCTTCAGCGGGGGGGCCCAGATACGCAGTATTTT. This translates into CASSQDLQRGGPDTQYF.

The gene calls are TRBV27 and TRBJ1-2; D is possibly TRBD1 (6 bases). Trimming took 5 bases from V and 4 from J, leaving 17 bases between them. The CDR3 consists of 15 residues. Germline V gives CDR1 MNHEY, CDR2 SMNVEV (reference sequence). The CDR3 sequence is CASSKTGISLYGYTF. CDR3 nucleotides: TGTGCCAGCAGTAAGACAGGAATTTCCCTCTATGGCTACACCTTC.